This is a list of T cell receptor beta chains from one sample in a study of blood T cell repertoires in COVID-19. Produced via immunoSEQ multiplex PCR; TCRdb's table is partial and in-frame only. The sample lists 140,000 to 150,000 clones; roughly 80% were seen once. The sequenced sample was peripheral blood. These receptors came from a human donor in a cohort sampled during active COVID-19. Each CDR3 is given with its conserved first and last residue. The D gene is left open where the match is weak. Rows give clone size only sometimes, using once, few, many, or a class for an expanded clone.

d_call | cdr3_length | clone_size | j_call | v_call | cdr3_nt | cdr3_aa
TRBD1 | 16 | NA | TRBJ1-2 | TRBV6-6 | TGTGCCAGCAGTAGCTCGAGGGACAGGGAAGGCGATGGCTACACCTTC | CASSSSRDREGDGYTF
NA | 16 | NA | TRBJ2-1 | TRBV18 | TGTGCCAGCTCACCACCAGGCGGAGTCGCTAACAATGAGCAGTTCTTC | CASSPPGGVANNEQFF
NA | 16 | NA | TRBJ1-1 | TRBV3-1/TRBV3-2 | TGTGCCAGCAGCCAAGTCGCAGGCCTACGGGGCACTGAAGCTTTCTTT | CASSQVAGLRGTEAFF
NA | 15 | NA | TRBJ2-7 | TRBV28 | TGTGCCAGCAGTCCTTGGGACTTGGGCTCCTACGAGCAGTACTTC | CASSPWDLGSYEQYF
TRBD1 | 16 | NA | TRBJ1-2 | TRBV5-4 | TGTGCCAGCAGCTTCCAAGGGGACAGCGGTGTTTTTGGCTACACCTTC | CASSFQGDSGVFGYTF
NA | 16 | once | TRBJ1-5 | TRBV5-1 | TGCGCCAGCAGCTTGGGCCTAACAGAGAGCAATCAGCCCCAGCATTTT | CASSLGLTESNQPQHF
NA | 12 | NA | TRBJ1-5 | TRBV6-6 | TGTGCCAGCAGGAGGGTCAATCAGCCCCAGCATTTT | CASRRVNQPQHF
NA | 15 | NA | TRBJ2-2 | TRBV11-3 | TGTGCCAGCAGCTTAGAGGGGAGCGTTCCCGGGGAGCTGTTTTTT | CASSLEGSVPGELFF
NA | 16 | once | TRBJ1-5 | TRBV11-1 | TGTGCCAGCAGCTTAGGGGGCCAGGGCAGCAATCAGCCCCAGCATTTT | CASSLGGQGSNQPQHF
TRBD2 | 18 | NA | TRBJ2-2 | TRBV15 | TGTGCCACCAGCAGAGGAAGCGGGAGAGGGGTTTTGGCCGGGGAGCTGTTTTTT | CATSRGSGRGVLAGELFF
TRBD1 | 13 | NA | TRBJ2-5 | TRBV5-1 | TGCGCCAGCAGAACTACAGGGGATGAGACCCAGTACTTC | CASRTTGDETQYF
NA | 14 | NA | TRBJ1-1 | TRBV3-1/TRBV3-2 | TGTGCCAGCAGCCAACGGGGGCGGGGGGCTGAAGCTTTCTTT | CASSQRGRGAEAFF
TRBD1 | 17 | NA | TRBJ2-3 | TRBV27 | TGTGCCAGCAGTCCCCTGACAGGGGGCCCCTCCACAGATACGCAGTATTTT | CASSPLTGGPSTDTQYF
NA | 16 | NA | TRBJ2-3 | TRBV2 | TGTGCCAGCATCGGTTCGGCGGGGAGGCGCACAGATACGCAGTATTTT | CASIGSAGRRTDTQYF
TRBD1 | 15 | NA | TRBJ1-2 | TRBV3-1/TRBV3-2 | TGTGCCAGCAGCCTCGGGACAGCCCAGGAAGATGGCTACACCTTC | CASSLGTAQEDGYTF
NA | 15 | once | TRBJ1-4 | TRBV5-1 | TGCGCCAGCAGCAGCGCGGTAGACGGTGGTGAAAAACTGTTTTTT | CASSSAVDGGEKLFF
NA | 13 | NA | TRBJ2-7 | TRBV6-6 | TGTGCCAGCAGTTACGACAGTTCCTACGAGCAGTACTTC | CASSYDSSYEQYF
NA | 16 | NA | TRBJ1-1 | TRBV5-5 | TGTGCCAGCAGCCCTTACCGAACAGGGCTGAACACTGAAGCTTTCTTT | CASSPYRTGLNTEAFF
NA | 16 | NA | TRBJ1-6 | TRBV5-1 | TGCCCCCGCCGCGGCGGGGGGGGAGGGCATAATTCACCCCTCCACTTT | CPRRGGGGGHNSPLHF
TRBD1 | 13 | once | TRBJ2-7 | TRBV6-1 | TGTGCCAGCAGTGACAGGGGGTTGGACGAGCAGTACTTC | CASSDRGLDEQYF
TRBD2 | 15 | NA | TRBJ2-3 | TRBV5-1 | TGCGCCAGCATCTCCGGGCTAGCGGTCACAGATACGCAGTATTTT | CASISGLAVTDTQYF
NA | 13 | NA | TRBJ2-1 | TRBV29-1 | TGCAGCGCTGAGGACAGTAACTGGAATGAGCAGTTCTTC | CSAEDSNWNEQFF
TRBD2 | 15 | NA | TRBJ2-1 | TRBV9 | TGTGCCAGCAGCGAGGAGGGGACTAGTACCAATGAGCAGTTCTTC | CASSEEGTSTNEQFF